Following are 11 T cell receptor beta chains from one sample sequenced in a study of cytomegalovirus exposure and HLA in healthy donors. It was with 60 Vbeta and 13 Jbeta primers that the PCR ran. Data came from immunoSEQ multiplex PCR; TCRdb stores just in-frame clones and leaves some out. The data hold more than 95,000 clones, with nearly 80% observed a single time. Sequenced sample: PBMCs. The receptors shown here come from a man between 60 and 75 years old in good health and CMV-seropositive.

This chain joins TRBV6-1 and TRBJ1-4, with 11 bases aligning to TRBD1. CDR1 and CDR2 from the germline V gene are MNHNS and SASEGT. The CDR3 length is 15 residues. The junction had 3 bases not matched to a gene; V was cut back by 4 bases and J by 5 bases. The CDR3 sequence: CASSVWTGGNEKLFF. As DNA, the CDR3 is TGTGCCAGCAGTGTATGGACAGGGGGCAATGAAAAACTGTTTTTT.

This chain uses TRBV29-1 with TRBJ2-2; possible D gene TRBD2, 5 bases. Germline lookup yields CDR1 SQVTM and CDR2 ANQGSEA. V lost 3 bases and J 4 bases, leaving 15 bases between the germline ends. This CDR3 comprises 15 residues. The DNA of the CDR3 is TGCAGCGTTGAGGGAGAATCGGGAAGCACCGGGGAGCTGTTTTTT. Translated, it gives CSVEGESGSTGELFF.

This clone was detected only once. J is TRBJ2-1 and V is TRBV19, with D maybe TRBD1 (6 bases). Germline V CDR1 and CDR2: LNHDA, SQIVND (reference sequence). The V and J ends lost 4 bases and 12 bases respectively, with 16 bases between them. The CDR3 extends over 13 amino acids. The CDR3: CASSTGTRTGQFF. CDR3 bases: TGTGCCAGTAGTACCGGGACACGGACGGGGCAGTTCTTC.

The chain couples TRBV4-3 to TRBJ2-5; no reliable D call. Germline V gene lookup returns CDR1 LGHNA and CDR2 YSLEER. The V and J ends lost 0 bases and 5 bases respectively, with 13 bases between them. The CDR3 totals 15 residues. The CDR3 loop is CASSQDQTGSETQYF. The CDR3 DNA reads TGCGCCAGCAGCCAAGACCAGACCGGGTCGGAGACCCAGTACTTC.

J is TRBJ2-7 and V is TRBV5-1; D is perhaps TRBD1 (5 bases). Germline values: CDR1 SGHRS, CDR2 YFSETQ. V shed 4 bases and J shed 0 bases, with 11 bases lying between them. This CDR3 spans 14 amino acids. CDR3 amino acids: CASSRQGNSYEQYF. The CDR3 DNA reads as TGCGCCAGCAGCCGGCAGGGTAACTCCTACGAGCAGTACTTC.

V usage is TRBV5-8 and J usage is TRBJ1-6; possibly TRBD1 for D (5 bases). CDR1 is SGHTS and CDR2 is YDEGEE in the germline V gene. V lost 0 bases and J 6 bases, leaving 16 bases between the germline ends. The CDR3 extends over 17 amino acids. The CDR3 sequence: CASSLELGGRVNSPLHF. CDR3 coding DNA: TGTGCCAGCAGCTTGGAACTCGGGGGACGGGTTAATTCACCCCTCCACTTT.

This chain connects TRBV27 to TRBJ2-7; 10 bases are a match to TRBD1. Germline CDR1 and CDR2: MNHEY and SMNVEV (reference sequence). The CDR3 runs to 18 residues. Germline trimming cut 6 bases from V and 5 bases from J; bases unmatched to any gene: 19. The DNA for the CDR3 is TGTGCCAGCAGCCTCCAAGGGACAGGGGTTTCCTGGACCCACGAGCAGTACTTC. This gives the protein CASSLQGTGVSWTHEQYF.

This clone was detected a few times. One junction end disagrees with the germline gene, perhaps due to a read error. V and J are TRBV19 and TRBJ1-5, with 7 bases lining up with TRBD1. The germline CDR1 and CDR2 sequences are LNHDA and SQIVND (reference sequence). This CDR3 is built from 12 residues. DNA for the CDR3: TGCGGGACCGGGACAGGCAATCAGCCCCAGCATTTT. Translation: CGTGTGNQPQHF.

CDR3 nucleotides: TGTGCCAGTAGTACGACCGGCTCCAGAGGCAATGAGCAGTTCTTC. Its translation: CASSTTGSRGNEQFF. This sequence joins TRBV19 and TRBJ2-1; D remains unclear. The CDR3 runs to 15 residues. The germline V gene has CDR1 LNHDA and CDR2 SQIVND (reference sequence). Between the trimmed V and J ends, which lost 4 bases and 6 bases, there was a span of 16 bases.

V is TRBV4-2 and J is TRBJ1-3; D is uncertain. This CDR3 has 13 amino acids. Per the germline V gene, CDR1 is LGHNA and CDR2 is YNFKEQ. V lost 0 bases, J lost 4 bases, and 4 bases lay in between. In DNA form, the CDR3 reads TGTGCCAGCAGCCAAGATCTAGGAAACACCATATATTTT. Amino acid sequence: CASSQDLGNTIYF.

The CDR3 sequence: CVRRDPGQSKGGGNTIYF. In nucleotides, the CDR3 is TGTGTCAGAAGGGATCCGGGACAGTCAAAAGGGGGGGGAAACACCATATATTTT. The rearrangement links TRBV7-5 to TRBJ1-3; the table's D call, TRBD1, has no DNA check behind it. TRBV7-5 is annotated as a pseudogene. There are 18 residues in the CDR3.